A selection of T cell receptor beta chains follows, all from one sample in a study of cytomegalovirus exposure and HLA in healthy donors. Assay used: immunoSEQ multiplex PCR; TCRdb lists only in-frame clones, some missing. Here the sample spans about 200,000 clones, about 81% being singletons. Material: PBMCs. The receptors were gathered from a woman in her twenties or thirties in good health and CMV-seronegative. Both conserved end residues are part of each CDR3. Fields, in order: J gene, CDR3 length, D gene, clone size, V gene, CDR3 DNA, CDR3 protein. The D gene is left open where the match is weak. Clone size, where shown, is once, few, many, or a class for clones that have expanded.

j_gene: TRBJ1-2
len: 15
d_gene: TRBD1
abundance: -
v_gene: TRBV7-9
CDR3nt: TGTGCCAGCAGCTTAACCTCCCCGACAGGGGAGGGCTACACCTTC
CDR3aa: CASSLTSPTGEGYTF

j_gene: TRBJ2-7
len: 14
d_gene: TRBD1
abundance: -
v_gene: TRBV15
CDR3nt: TGTGCCACCAGCTTTCGTTCCTCAGGGGGCGAGCAGTACTTC
CDR3aa: CATSFRSSGGEQYF

j_gene: TRBJ2-7
len: 14
d_gene: TRBD2
abundance: -
v_gene: TRBV19
CDR3nt: TGTGCCAGTAGTACTAGCGGGGCCCGGGGCGAGCAGTACTTC
CDR3aa: CASSTSGARGEQYF

j_gene: TRBJ1-2
len: 15
d_gene: TRBD1
abundance: -
v_gene: TRBV19
CDR3nt: TGTGCCAGCGTTACCCATGGGACAGGAAACTATGGCTACACCTTC
CDR3aa: CASVTHGTGNYGYTF

j_gene: TRBJ1-2
len: 13
d_gene: TRBD1
abundance: few
v_gene: TRBV11-1
CDR3nt: TGTGCCAGCAGCTTCACAGGGGATCGGGGCTACACCTTC
CDR3aa: CASSFTGDRGYTF

j_gene: TRBJ1-1
len: 14
d_gene: TRBD1
abundance: -
v_gene: TRBV2
CDR3nt: TGTGCCAGCAGTCCGGACAGGGGGAACACTGAAGCTTTCTTT
CDR3aa: CASSPDRGNTEAFF

j_gene: TRBJ1-3
len: 15
d_gene: TRBD1
abundance: -
v_gene: TRBV27
CDR3nt: TGTGCCAGCATGTTAGGGGGCTCCAACGGAAACACCATATATTTT
CDR3aa: CASMLGGSNGNTIYF

j_gene: TRBJ1-2
len: 15
d_gene: -
abundance: few
v_gene: TRBV27
CDR3nt: TGTGCCAGCAGTCTACGATCCGGACAGAATTATGGCTACACCTTC
CDR3aa: CASSLRSGQNYGYTF

j_gene: TRBJ2-1
len: 13
d_gene: TRBD2
abundance: -
v_gene: TRBV10-3
CDR3nt: TGTGCCACCGGACTAGCGGGGAGTAATGAGCAGTTCTTC
CDR3aa: CATGLAGSNEQFF

j_gene: TRBJ1-5
len: 13
d_gene: TRBD1
abundance: -
v_gene: TRBV2
CDR3nt: TGTGCCAGCAGTGACAGGGGGCATCAGCCCCAGCATTTT
CDR3aa: CASSDRGHQPQHF

j_gene: TRBJ1-2
len: 15
d_gene: TRBD1
abundance: -
v_gene: TRBV28
CDR3nt: TGTGCCAGCAGTTTATCAGGGACAGGGGACTATGGCTACACCTTC
CDR3aa: CASSLSGTGDYGYTF

j_gene: TRBJ2-7
len: 14
d_gene: TRBD1
abundance: -
v_gene: TRBV7-2
CDR3nt: TGTGCCAGCAGCAGAGGGACAGCCTCCTACGAGCAGTACTTC
CDR3aa: CASSRGTASYEQYF

j_gene: TRBJ1-5
len: 14
d_gene: -
abundance: -
v_gene: TRBV4-1
CDR3nt: TGCGCCAGCAGCCAGCGACAGCGCCGTCAGCCCCAGCATTTT
CDR3aa: CASSQRQRRQPQHF

j_gene: TRBJ1-4
len: 14
d_gene: TRBD1
abundance: -
v_gene: TRBV5-1
CDR3nt: TGCGCCAGCAGAACAGGGGAAGCGAATGAAAAACTGTTTTTT
CDR3aa: CASRTGEANEKLFF

j_gene: TRBJ1-3
len: 15
d_gene: -
abundance: once
v_gene: TRBV6-1
CDR3nt: TGTGCCAGCAGTGAAGCGGAGGGGACTGGAAACACCATATATTTT
CDR3aa: CASSEAEGTGNTIYF

j_gene: TRBJ2-1
len: 16
d_gene: TRBD2
abundance: few
v_gene: TRBV19
CDR3nt: TGTGCCAGTAGCACTTCTAGCGGGGGTACCTACAATGAGCAGTTCTTC
CDR3aa: CASSTSSGGTYNEQFF

j_gene: TRBJ1-4
len: 16
d_gene: -
abundance: -
v_gene: TRBV15
CDR3nt: TGTGCCACCAGCAGAGGGGGGCGGGGGGTTAATGAAAAACTGTTTTTT
CDR3aa: CATSRGGRGVNEKLFF

j_gene: TRBJ1-2
len: 17
d_gene: TRBD1
abundance: -
v_gene: TRBV9
CDR3nt: TGTGCCAGCAGCGTAGGGGGACAGGGGAGAGGAAACTATGGCTACACCTTC
CDR3aa: CASSVGGQGRGNYGYTF

j_gene: TRBJ1-2
len: 16
d_gene: -
abundance: -
v_gene: TRBV2
CDR3nt: TGTGCCAGCAGTGAGGCGGGCAGTTTTGCGGGCGGGGGCTACACCTTC
CDR3aa: CASSEAGSFAGGGYTF

j_gene: TRBJ2-1
len: 16
d_gene: -
abundance: -
v_gene: TRBV9
CDR3nt: TGTGCCAGCAGCCCGAGAAGGGACTTAAGCTACAATGAGCAGTTCTTC
CDR3aa: CASSPRRDLSYNEQFF

j_gene: TRBJ1-2
len: 11
d_gene: TRBD1
abundance: -
v_gene: TRBV19
CDR3nt: TGTGCCAGTAGTAGACAGGGAGGCTACACCTTC
CDR3aa: CASSRQGGYTF

j_gene: TRBJ1-2
len: 17
d_gene: TRBD1
abundance: many
v_gene: TRBV18
CDR3nt: TGTGCCAGCTCACTACAAGGGAGGACAGGGGGAAACTATGGCTACACCTTC
CDR3aa: CASSLQGRTGGNYGYTF

j_gene: TRBJ1-2
len: 14
d_gene: -
abundance: -
v_gene: TRBV7-9
CDR3nt: TGTGCCAGCAGCTTAGGGGACTTACCCTGGGGCTACACCTTC
CDR3aa: CASSLGDLPWGYTF

j_gene: TRBJ1-2
len: 13
d_gene: -
abundance: -
v_gene: TRBV12-5
CDR3nt: TGTGCTAGTGGTTTGTTTGCGGACTATGGCTACACCTTC
CDR3aa: CASGLFADYGYTF

j_gene: TRBJ2-7
len: 15
d_gene: TRBD2
abundance: few
v_gene: TRBV7-6
CDR3nt: TGTGCCAGCAGCTTATACCTGAGCGGGGGGTACGAGCAGTACTTC
CDR3aa: CASSLYLSGGYEQYF

j_gene: TRBJ2-6
len: 16
d_gene: TRBD2
abundance: -
v_gene: TRBV9
CDR3nt: TGTGCCAGTCGGGGGGGCAGCTACTCTGGGGCCAACGTCCTGACTTTC
CDR3aa: CASRGGSYSGANVLTF

j_gene: TRBJ1-4
len: 15
d_gene: -
abundance: -
v_gene: TRBV6-1
CDR3nt: TGTGCCAGCAGACAGGATTTATTGGCTAATGAAAAACTGTTTTTT
CDR3aa: CASRQDLLANEKLFF

j_gene: TRBJ2-7
len: 15
d_gene: TRBD1
abundance: -
v_gene: TRBV4-1
CDR3nt: TGCGCCAGCAGCCAGGAGATGGGACAGGTACTCGAGCAGTACTTC
CDR3aa: CASSQEMGQVLEQYF

j_gene: TRBJ2-7
len: 15
d_gene: TRBD2
abundance: -
v_gene: TRBV5-1
CDR3nt: TGCGCCAGCAGCCGTCGGACTAGCCAAGAGGGGGAGCAGTACTTC
CDR3aa: CASSRRTSQEGEQYF